This T cell receptor (beta chain) derives from a study of blood T cell repertoires in COVID-19. This CDR3 is 15 amino acids long. Trimming removed 1 base from V and 0 bases from J, with 10 bases in between. The germline gives CDR1 SGHNT, CDR2 YENEEA. In the authors' workflow: From reference gene primer amplification, estimates of nucleated cell counts were derived. Sequencing used immunoSEQ multiplex PCR; TCRdb keeps in-frame clones, though not all of them. That table furnishes V, J and clone size, whereas the DNA furnished D and trimming. The table shows approximately 160,000 clones, with approximately 80% occurring only once. Self-reported history from a screening survey and questionnaire set each donor's cohort.

Sequencing was done on a sample of PBMCs or T cells enriched from blood (not recorded which). The chain is built from TRBV11-3 and TRBJ2-7, with D possibly TRBD2 on 6 matching bases. This receptor was identified in a woman between 50 and 59 years old who had recovered from COVID-19. The CDR3 spells CASSLGGTSSYEQYF. CDR3 sequence (DNA): TGTGCCAGCAGCTTAGGCGGGACCAGCTCCTACGAGCAGTACTTC.